Listed here are 2 T cell receptor beta chains from one sample, sequenced in a study of blood T cell repertoires in COVID-19. Only in-frame clones appear in the TCRdb table, and some are missing; sequencing was by immunoSEQ multiplex PCR. The table lists about 170,000 clones, around nine tenths of them singletons, with approximately 3.3% in the top ten. The sample comprised peripheral blood. All receptors derive from a man in his late teens or twenties with active or convalescent COVID-19.

The chain has TRBV7-9 and TRBJ1-2; 7 bases fit TRBD1. J lost 4 bases, V lost 5 bases, and 4 bases had no gene match. CDR3 length: 13 residues. The germline gives CDR1 SEHNR, CDR2 FQNEAQ (reference sequence). Written as DNA, the CDR3 is TGTGCCAGCAGCATCGGACAGGTCTATGGCTACACCTTC. It codes for CASSIGQVYGYTF.

The chain's CDR3 is CASSPDSSVSPLHF. The CDR3 nucleotides are TGTGCCAGCAGCCCGGACAGTTCAGTTTCACCCCTCCACTTT. The chain employs TRBV7-9 and TRBJ1-6; maybe TRBD1 (6 bases). V lost 5 bases and J lost 9, with 14 bases in between. The CDR3 covers 14 residues. Germline CDR1 and CDR2: SEHNR and FQNEAQ (reference sequence).